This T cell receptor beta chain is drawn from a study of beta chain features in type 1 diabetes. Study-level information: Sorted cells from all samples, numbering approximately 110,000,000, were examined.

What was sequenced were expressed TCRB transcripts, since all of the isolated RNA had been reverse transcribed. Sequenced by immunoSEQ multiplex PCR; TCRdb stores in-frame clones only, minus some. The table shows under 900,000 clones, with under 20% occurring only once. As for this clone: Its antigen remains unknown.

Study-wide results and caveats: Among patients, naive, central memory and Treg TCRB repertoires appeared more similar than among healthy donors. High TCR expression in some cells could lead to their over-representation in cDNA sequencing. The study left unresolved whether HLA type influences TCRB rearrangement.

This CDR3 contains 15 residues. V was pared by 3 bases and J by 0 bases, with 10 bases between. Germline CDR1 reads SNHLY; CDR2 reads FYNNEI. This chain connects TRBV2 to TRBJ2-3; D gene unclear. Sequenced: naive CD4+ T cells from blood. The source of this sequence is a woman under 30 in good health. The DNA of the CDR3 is TGTGCCAGCAGTGATGTCGGCTTCAGCACAGATACGCAGTATTTT. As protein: CASSDVGFSTDTQYF. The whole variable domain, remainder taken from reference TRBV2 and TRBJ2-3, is EPEVTQTPSHQVTQMGQEVILRCVPISNHLYFYWYRQILGQKVEFLVSFYNNEISEKSEIFDDQFSVERPDGSNFTLKIRSTKLEDSAMYFCASSDVGFSTDTQYFGPGTRLTVL.